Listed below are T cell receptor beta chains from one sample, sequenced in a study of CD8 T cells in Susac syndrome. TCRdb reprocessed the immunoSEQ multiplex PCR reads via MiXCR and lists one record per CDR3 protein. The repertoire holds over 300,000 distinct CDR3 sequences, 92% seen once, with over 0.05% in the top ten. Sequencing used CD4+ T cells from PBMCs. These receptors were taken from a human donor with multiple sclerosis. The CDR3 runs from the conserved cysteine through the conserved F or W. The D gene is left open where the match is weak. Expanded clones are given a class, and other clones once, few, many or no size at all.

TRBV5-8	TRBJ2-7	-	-	CASSLAQGWTYEQYF	TGTGCCAGCAGCTTGGCGCAGGGGTGGACCTACGAGCAGTACTTC
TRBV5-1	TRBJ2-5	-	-	CASSLDHPGVQETQYF	TGCGCCAGCAGCTTGGATCATCCGGGAGTCCAAGAGACCCAGTACTTC
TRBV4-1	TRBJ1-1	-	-	CASSQSYLNTEAFF	TGCGCCAGCAGCCAATCATACCTGAACACTGAAGCTTTCTTT
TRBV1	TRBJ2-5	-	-	CTSSQDRAGGPQETQYF	TGCACCAGCAGCCAAGATCGGGCGGGAGGTCCCCAAGAGACCCAGTACTTC
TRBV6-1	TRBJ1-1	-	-	CASSEGGSFTEAFF	TGTGCCAGCAGTGAAGGGGGAAGTTTCACTGAAGCTTTCTTT
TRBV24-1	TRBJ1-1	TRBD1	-	CATRQGRGTEAFF	TGTGCCACCAGACAGGGGAGGGGGACTGAAGCTTTCTTT
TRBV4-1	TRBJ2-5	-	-	CASSPKRTQEGETQYF	TGCGCCAGCAGCCCAAAACGAACACAGGAAGGAGAGACCCAGTACTTC
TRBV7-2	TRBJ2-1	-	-	CASSLVGGRAGEQFF	TGTGCCAGCAGCTTAGTAGGGGGGAGGGCTGGGGAGCAGTTCTTC
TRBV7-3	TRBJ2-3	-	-	CASSSLPGRTTDTQYF	TGTGCCAGCAGCTCACTCCCCGGGAGAACGACAGATACGCAGTATTTT
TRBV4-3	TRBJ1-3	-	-	CASSQELAGAGDTIYF	TGCGCCAGCAGCCAAGAGCTGGCAGGGGCAGGAGACACCATATATTTT
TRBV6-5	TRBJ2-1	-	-	CASSPQGGSYNEQFF	TGTGCCAGCAGCCCCCAGGGGGGCTCCTACAATGAGCAGTTCTTC
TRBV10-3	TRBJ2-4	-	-	CAISVPRPSVHIQYF	TGTGCCATCAGTGTTCCCAGACCAAGCGTGCACATTCAGTACTTC
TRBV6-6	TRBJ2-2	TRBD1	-	CASTDRADTGELFF	TGTGCCAGCACCGACAGGGCGGACACCGGGGAGCTGTTTTTT
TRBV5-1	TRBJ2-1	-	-	CASSLTGESFSEQFF	TGCGCCAGCAGCCTGACAGGCGAGAGCTTTTCTGAGCAGTTCTTC
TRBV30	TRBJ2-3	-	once	CAWSRRFSGSTDTQYF	TGTGCCTGGAGTCGGCGATTTAGCGGTAGCACAGATACGCAGTATTTT
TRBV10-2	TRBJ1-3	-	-	CASSESMWGNTIYF	TGCGCCAGCAGTGAGTCGATGTGGGGAAACACCATATATTTT
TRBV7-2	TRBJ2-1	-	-	CASSLGGRAGSYNEQFF	TGTGCCAGCAGCTTAGGGGGTAGGGCAGGGTCCTACAATGAGCAGTTCTTC
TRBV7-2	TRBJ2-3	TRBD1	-	CASSFAAGGGTDTQYF	TGTGCCAGCAGCTTTGCGGCAGGGGGAGGCACAGATACGCAGTATTTT
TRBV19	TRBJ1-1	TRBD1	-	CASSPEGQGNTEAFF	TGTGCCAGTAGTCCGGAAGGACAGGGGAACACTGAAGCTTTCTTT
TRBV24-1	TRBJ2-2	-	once	CATSDGTRTGELFF	TGTGCCACCAGTGATGGGACTCGCACCGGGGAGCTGTTTTTT
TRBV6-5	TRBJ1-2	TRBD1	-	CASSYLPAATGGYGYTF	TGTGCCAGCAGTTACTTACCAGCGGCCACAGGGGGCTATGGCTACACCTTC
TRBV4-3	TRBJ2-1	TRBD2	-	CASSQVPTGTSGRREQFF	TGCGCCAGCAGCCAAGTCCCAACCGGGACTAGCGGGAGGCGGGAGCAGTTCTTC
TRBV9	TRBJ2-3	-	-	CASSVGHNRRDTQYF	TGTGCCAGCAGCGTAGGTCACAACCGGAGGGATACGCAGTATTTT
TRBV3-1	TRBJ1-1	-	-	CASSPSEATRSAFF	TGTGCCAGCAGCCCTAGCGAAGCGACGCGGAGTGCTTTCTTT
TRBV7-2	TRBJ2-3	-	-	CASSPNSYLRRTDTQYF	TGTGCCAGCAGCCCCAACTCGTACCTCAGGAGAACAGATACGCAGTATTTT
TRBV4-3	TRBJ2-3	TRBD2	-	CASSRMSGKGVVGTDTQYF	TGCGCCAGCAGCCGGATGAGCGGGAAGGGTGTAGTGGGCACAGATACGCAGTATTTT
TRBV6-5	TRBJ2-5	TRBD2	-	CASSYRRLAGGEVGETQYF	TGTGCCAGCAGTTACCGTCGACTAGCGGGAGGGGAGGTAGGGGAGACCCAGTACTTC
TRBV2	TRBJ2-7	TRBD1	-	CASRTGVNPYEQYF	TGTGCCAGCAGGACAGGGGTTAACCCCTACGAGCAGTACTTC
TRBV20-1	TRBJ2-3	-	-	CSAPGTLSTDTQYF	TGCAGTGCCCCCGGGACCCTCAGCACAGATACGCAGTATTTT
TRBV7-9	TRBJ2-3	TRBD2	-	CASRRSGGEGTQYF	TGTGCCAGCAGGCGTAGCGGGGGGGAAGGTACGCAGTATTTT
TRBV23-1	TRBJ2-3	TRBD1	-	CASSPYAQRGQGLARTDTQYF	TGCGCCAGCAGTCCCTACGCCCAGAGGGGACAGGGGCTCGCGAGGACAGATACGCAGTATTTT
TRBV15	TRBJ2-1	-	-	CATSRDWGEDNEQFF	TGTGCCACCAGCAGAGATTGGGGCGAGGACAATGAGCAGTTCTTC
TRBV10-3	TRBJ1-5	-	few	CAISESLQGDQPQHF	TGTGCCATCAGTGAGTCTTTACAGGGTGATCAGCCCCAGCATTTT